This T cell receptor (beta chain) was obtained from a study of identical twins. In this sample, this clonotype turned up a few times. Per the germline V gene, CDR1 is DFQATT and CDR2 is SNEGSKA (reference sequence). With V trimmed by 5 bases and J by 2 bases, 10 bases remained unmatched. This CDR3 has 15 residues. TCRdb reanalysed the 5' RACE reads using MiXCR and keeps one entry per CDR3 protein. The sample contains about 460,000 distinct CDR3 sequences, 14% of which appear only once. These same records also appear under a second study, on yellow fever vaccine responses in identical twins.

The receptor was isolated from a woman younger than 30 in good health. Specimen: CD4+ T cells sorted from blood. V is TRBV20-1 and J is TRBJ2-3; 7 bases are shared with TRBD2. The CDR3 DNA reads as TGCAGTGCTTACTTCGGAGCGGGGCTCACAGATACGCAGTATTTT. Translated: CSAYFGAGLTDTQYF.